This T cell receptor beta chain was recorded in a study of patients and donors after allogeneic stem cell transplantation. MiXCR, applied by TCRdb to the RT-PCR reads, yields one record per CDR3 protein. This table holds about 230,000 distinct CDR3 sequences, 11% to 15% found once. The germline gives CDR1 SGHRS, CDR2 YFSETQ. This CDR3 is 17 amino acids long. J lost 9 bases, V lost 2 bases, and 14 bases had no gene match. This clonotype has at least ten counts. Sequenced input: blood, either unsorted or a sorted T cell fraction (not recorded which). This TCR was recovered from a human donor who was either an allogeneic HSCT recipient or a stem cell or donor lymphocyte infusion donor (not recorded which). It is not recorded whose cells these are; they may come from a transplant donor. The chain links TRBV5-1 to TRBJ2-1, with TRBD1 matching 10 bases. The CDR3 here is CASSFQAGTGESTEQFF. DNA of the CDR3: TGCGCCAGCAGCTTCCAAGCCGGGACAGGGGAAAGCACTGAGCAGTTCTTC.